The subject of this entry is one T cell receptor beta chain. Antigen specificity is unknown. The CDR3 covers 16 residues. CDR1 SNHLY and CDR2 FYNNEI come from the germline V gene. The V segment lost 1 base and the J segment 1 base; nucleotides outside the gene matches: 7. TCRdb re-called the 5' RACE reads through MiXCR, storing one row per CDR3 protein. The sample holds approximately 350,000 distinct CDR3 sequences, about 20% seen once. The data originate from a study of CD8 T cells in ankylosing spondylitis. Regarding the study as a whole: Disease-linked clones were CD8+ and relatively rare in peripheral blood.

The rearrangement uses TRBV2 and TRBJ2-7, with 7 bases matching TRBD2. The specimen sequenced was blood, either unsorted or a sorted T cell fraction (not recorded which). The receptor's source is a male donor with ankylosing spondylitis or in good health (not recorded which). Here the CDR3 reads CASSEVWTSPSYEQYF. CDR3 coding DNA: TGTGCCAGCAGTGAAGTCTGGACTAGTCCTTCCTACGAGCAGTACTTC.